These 27 T cell receptor beta chains came from one sample sequenced in a study of T cell clonality in common variable immunodeficiency. Libraries were prepared by immunoSEQ multiplex PCR; TCRdb keeps only in-frame clonotypes and omits some of them. The sample presents tens of thousands of clones, none singletons. The sample comprised peripheral blood mononuclear cells. Source of these receptors: a person aged 18 to 69 in good health.

This clone was counted at least ten times. This CDR3 reads CASTLTGARGETQYF. The CDR3 bases that were read are TGTGCCAGCACCCTCACAGGGGCCAGGGGGGAGACC. J is TRBJ2-5 and V is TRBV7-9, with 7 bases aligning to TRBD1. The DNA ends 3 residues before the CDR3 does, and the rest of the CDR3 is filled in from the germline J gene. This CDR3 is 15 amino acids long. The V segment lost 7 bases and the J segment 5 bases; nucleotides outside the gene matches: 13. The germline gives CDR1 SEHNR, CDR2 FQNEAQ (reference sequence).

This clone has at least ten counts. The part of the CDR3 DNA that was read is TGTGCCAGCAGCTTAGGGGGGGCTGGGGCCAACGTC. It codes for CASSLGGAGANV. In full, the CDR3 is CASSLGGAGANVLTF. V gene TRBV7-2 combines with J gene TRBJ2-6; weak D call: TRBD2 (6 bases). The read halts 3 residues ahead of the CDR3 end, with the missing end drawn from the germline J gene. The CDR3 length is 15 residues. V was cut by 1 base and J by 2 bases, with 6 bases left in between. Germline assignment: CDR1 SGHTA and CDR2 FQGNSA.

The table lists this clone with many counts. This CDR3 reads CASSLGQQETQYF. CDR3 bases read: TGTGCCAGCAGCTTAGGACAGCAAGAGACC. The chain links TRBV7-3 to TRBJ2-5; tentative D call: TRBD1 (6 bases). Coverage ceases 3 residues before the CDR3 finishes, and the germline J gene fills in the end. The CDR3 contains 13 residues. The ends were cut back, 2 bases at V and 2 bases at J, with 6 bases in the middle. Germline values: CDR1 SGHTA, CDR2 FQGTGA. The full variable domain, with the rest looked up from reference TRBV7-3 and TRBJ2-5, is GAGVSQTPSNKVTEKGKYVELRCDPISGHTALYWYRQSLGQGPEFLIYFQGTGAADDSGLPNDRFFAVRPEGSVSTLKIQRTERGDSAVYLCASSLGQQETQYFGPGTRLLVL.

This clone was counted many times. This CDR3 reads CASSYLDNRGFNYGYTF. The part of the CDR3 DNA that was read is TGTGCCAGCAGTTACTTGGATAACAGGGGATTTAACTATGGC. This chain joins TRBV6-2 or TRBV6-3 and TRBJ1-2; TRBD1 matches at 7 bases. Read coverage stops 3 residues before the CDR3 terminus; the germline J gene supplies the remainder. Germline lookup yields CDR1 MNHEY and CDR2 SVGEGT. This CDR3 has 17 amino acids. The J segment lost 1 base and the V segment lost 1 base, leaving 9 bases of the junction unmatched.

This clone was counted ten times or more. The CDR3 reads CSVEHSGQGSYEQYF. The CDR3 bases that were read are TGCAGCGTTGAGCATTCAGGACAGGGCTCCTACGAG. The chain is built from TRBV29-1 and TRBJ2-7, with 8 bases aligning to TRBD1. The CDR3 goes on 3 residues after the read ends, and that part is filled in from the germline J gene. Losses at the gene ends were 3 bases for V and 0 bases for J; bases not matched to a gene: 7. CDR3 length equals 15 residues. The germline CDR1 and CDR2 sequences are SQVTM and ANQGSEA.

This clone was counted at least ten times. The DNA ends 3 residues before the CDR3 does, and the rest of the CDR3 is filled in from the germline J gene. This chain links TRBV20-1 with TRBJ2-3; D might be TRBD2 (7 bases). In germline, CDR1 is DFQATT, CDR2 SNEGSKA (reference sequence). The CDR3 is 15 residues long. V lost 3 bases, J lost 5 bases, and 18 bases lay in between. The DNA read from the CDR3 is TGCAGTGCTAGCAAAGGAGGGGGGGGGCAAGATACG. It yields the protein CSASKGGGGQDT. The full CDR3 reads CSASKGGGGQDTQYF.

There are many counts of this clone. The read halts 3 residues ahead of the CDR3 end, with the missing end drawn from the germline J gene. The chain employs TRBV18 and TRBJ2-7, with D possibly matching TRBD2 (6 bases). V gave up 3 bases and J gave up 2 bases, with 11 bases separating them. This CDR3 region has 14 residues. Germline assignment: CDR1 KGHSH and CDR2 LQKENI. CDR3: CASSPSGLTYEQYF. The covered CDR3 bases are TGTGCCAGCTCACCCAGCGGACTAACCTACGAG.

This clone was recorded many times. The missing CDR3 end, 3 residues past where the read stops, is filled in from the germline J gene. The chain carries TRBV5-1 and TRBJ2-3; the D is unclear. This CDR3 contains 13 residues. V was cut by 0 bases and J by 8 bases, with 10 bases left in between. Germline CDR1 and CDR2: SGHRS and YFSETQ. The covered CDR3 bases are TGCGCCAGCAGCTTGGAGGCAGCTAGTACG. Residues: CASSLEAAST. The entire CDR3 is CASSLEAASTQYF.

This clone was seen repeatedly, ten times or more. The missing CDR3 end, 3 residues past where the read stops, is filled in from the germline J gene. The chain has TRBV2 and TRBJ2-7; D gene unclear. CDR1 is SNHLY, CDR2 FYNNEI, per germline. The CDR3 has 12 amino acids. V was shortened by 5 bases and J by 2 bases, with 7 bases between the two germline ends. CDR3 DNA, as far as it was read: TGTGCCAGCAGTCTTACTACCTACGAG. It codes for CASSLTTYE. The whole CDR3 sequence reads CASSLTTYEQYF.

This clone was found many times. The CDR3 end falls 3 residues outside the read, so it is completed with the germline J gene. The chain is built from TRBV18 and TRBJ1-1; possibly TRBD1 for D (6 bases). This CDR3 comprises 14 residues. Germline V gene sequence: CDR1 KGHSH, CDR2 LQKENI. The V end lost 4 bases, the J end lost 1 base, and 10 bases lay between the germline ends. The CDR3 is CASSLTGRNTEAFF. CDR3 DNA (partial): TGTGCCAGCTCACTAACAGGGAGGAACACTGAA.

The table lists this clone with many counts. Sequencing ends 3 residues short of the CDR3 end; the germline J gene provides the rest. The chain recombines TRBV20-1 with TRBJ1-6; 7 positions match TRBD1. V lost 8 bases, J lost 1 base, and 8 bases stayed unmatched. The CDR3 sequence is 15 residues long. Germline V gene sequence: CDR1 DFQATT, CDR2 SNEGSKA (reference sequence). CDR3: CSCVQGVSYNSPLHF. The part of the CDR3 DNA that was read is TGCAGTTGTGTGCAGGGGGTATCCTATAATTCACCC.

This clone was observed a handful of times. Coverage ceases 3 residues before the CDR3 finishes, and the germline J gene fills in the end. The chain couples TRBV11-1 to TRBJ2-7, with 8 bases matching TRBD2. From germline, CDR1 is SGHAT and CDR2 FQDESV (reference sequence). Unmatched junction bases numbered 5, after V lost 1 base and J lost 3 bases. The CDR3 spans 15 residues. The sequenced CDR3 bases are TGTGCCAGCAGCTTAGAGAGCGGGAGAAACTACGAG. It codes for CASSLESGRNYE. The full CDR3 protein reads CASSLESGRNYEQYF.

This clone was found many times. The observed sequence ends 3 residues before the CDR3 terminus, with the missing tail filled in from the germline J gene. The chain links TRBV19 to TRBJ2-5, with D tentatively TRBD1 (5 bases). The germline V gene encodes CDR1 LNHDA and CDR2 SQIVND (reference sequence). The V and J ends lost 3 bases and 3 bases respectively, with 14 bases between them. The CDR3 covers 15 residues. CDR3 region: CASSIFGGREETQYF. CDR3 DNA, as far as it was read: TGTGCCAGTAGTATTTTTGGTGGCAGGGAAGAGACC.

This clone has a count of ten or more. Read data end 3 residues before the CDR3 end; the end is taken from the germline J gene. The chain is built from TRBV6-2 or TRBV6-3 and TRBJ2-1, with D hard to call. In germline, CDR1 is MNHEY, CDR2 SVGEGT. The CDR3 runs 13 residues. The germline V and J ends were trimmed by 6 bases and 5 bases, with 11 bases remaining between them. The CDR3: CASSTGPHNEQFF. The CDR3 bases that were read are TGTGCCAGCAGCACTGGGCCACACAATGAG.

In this sample, this clone turned up many times. The junction differs from germline at one of its ends, possibly a read error. CDR3 region: CASSHASGDTDTQYF. The sequenced part of the CDR3 DNA is TGCGCCAGCAGCCACGCTAGCGGGGACACAGATACG. The rearrangement uses TRBV4-2 and TRBJ2-3, with 9 bases identical to TRBD2. The CDR3 end falls 3 residues outside the read, so it is completed with the germline J gene. This CDR3 has 15 amino acids. Germline loops: CDR1 LGHNA, CDR2 YNFKEQ.

This clone appeared many times. With the read ending 3 residues before the CDR3 end, the germline J gene is used to fill in that end. The chain combines TRBV28 with TRBJ2-2; TRBD1 aligns across 9 bases. Trimming removed 3 bases from V and 5 bases from J; junction bases left unmatched: 4. This CDR3 is 15 amino acids long. Germline CDR1 MDHEN, CDR2 SYDVKM. CDR3 protein: CASSFGTGSTGELFF. The covered CDR3 bases are TGTGCCAGCAGTTTTGGGACAGGGAGTACCGGGGAG.

This clone was observed at least ten times. The CDR3 end is not reached by the read, which stops 3 residues before it; the germline J gene fills it in. J is TRBJ1-1 and V is TRBV20-1, with a possible D match to TRBD1 (6 bases). The germline gives CDR1 DFQATT, CDR2 SNEGSKA (reference sequence). This CDR3 is 13 amino acids long. V was cut by 5 bases and J by 0 bases, with 10 bases left in between. The CDR3 loop reads CSASDSLNTEAFF. The sequenced CDR3 bases are TGCAGTGCTTCGGACAGCTTGAACACTGAA.

This clone was seen at least ten times. The read terminates 3 residues ahead of where the CDR3 ends, so the germline J gene completes it. The rearrangement links TRBV6-2 or TRBV6-3 to TRBJ1-2; tentatively, D is TRBD1 (5 bases). This CDR3 contains 14 residues. The V gene's germline CDR1 is MNHEY and CDR2 SVGEGT. Trimming left V 5 bases short and J 4 bases short, with 14 bases between. The part of the CDR3 DNA that was read is TGTGCCAGCAGTCCCTTTAGCGGGGGCTATGGC. Translating gives CASSPFSGGYG. The whole CDR3 reads CASSPFSGGYGYTF.

In this sample, this clone turned up many times. The read terminates 3 residues before the CDR3 end, so the remaining end is supplied by the germline J gene. The V gene is TRBV29-1, the J gene TRBJ2-1; perhaps TRBD2 as D (6 bases). The CDR3 totals 14 residues. Trimming stripped 5 bases from V and 4 bases from J, with 15 bases between. CDR1 and CDR2 (germline): SQVTM, ANQGSEA. The DNA read from the CDR3 is TGCAGCGTTTCTTTCGGGGGTCAGTACAATGAG. Protein sequence: CSVSFGGQYNE. The full CDR3 reads CSVSFGGQYNEQFF.

This clone was seen repeatedly, ten times or more. The read terminates 3 residues ahead of where the CDR3 ends, so the germline J gene completes it. V usage is TRBV7-8 and J usage is TRBJ2-3, with 10 bases that match TRBD2. The CDR3 has 18 amino acids. Germline V CDR1 and CDR2: SGHVS, FQNEAQ. Unmatched junction bases numbered 14, after V lost 4 bases and J lost 4 bases. CDR3 amino acids: CASSSLSTSGSVPDTQYF. CDR3 DNA, as far as it was read: TGTGCCAGCAGCTCCCTTTCGACTAGCGGGTCTGTCCCAGATACG.

This clone was picked up many times. The part of the CDR3 DNA that was read is TGTGCCAGCAGCTTAGACCCAGGCGAGAACACTGAA. The encoded protein is CASSLDPGENTE. The whole CDR3 sequence is CASSLDPGENTEAFF. The chain has TRBV11-1 and TRBJ1-1; D is unclear. Read data end 3 residues before the CDR3 end; the end is taken from the germline J gene. Germline values: CDR1 SGHAT, CDR2 FQDESV (reference sequence). V lost 1 base, J lost 1 base, and 10 bases lay in between. CDR3 length: 15 residues.

This clone was observed many times. The read falls 3 residues short of the CDR3 end, and the missing part is taken from the germline J gene. J is TRBJ2-1 and V is TRBV5-1; TRBD1 or TRBD2 may be the D gene (5 bases each). Germline V gene data show CDR1 as SGHRS and CDR2 as YFSETQ. Trimming took 0 bases from V and 5 from J, leaving 6 bases between them. The CDR3 totals 13 residues. The part of the CDR3 DNA that was read is TGCGCCAGCAGCTTGGGAGGGGACAATGAG. Translation: CASSLGGDNE. Given in full, the CDR3 is CASSLGGDNEQFF.

There are many counts of this clone. The CDR3 end is not reached by the read, which stops 3 residues before it; the germline J gene fills it in. The chain employs TRBV20-1 and TRBJ1-1; D ambiguous. The CDR3 consists of 13 residues. The V gene lost 0 bases and the J gene lost 1 base, with 6 bases spanning the gap. Germline values: CDR1 DFQATT, CDR2 SNEGSKA (reference sequence). The CDR3: CSARDEGNTEAFF. The sequenced part of the CDR3 DNA is TGCAGTGCTAGAGACGAAGGGAACACTGAA.

This clone was counted at least ten times. With the read ending 3 residues before the CDR3 end, the germline J gene is used to fill in that end. The chain employs TRBV4-2 and TRBJ2-1, with 12 bases aligning to TRBD2. CDR1 LGHNA and CDR2 YNFKEQ come from the germline V gene. J was trimmed by 7 bases and V by 2 bases; bases with no gene match: 6. The CDR3 consists of 16 residues. The CDR3 is CASSQTSSGGGNEQFF. The part of the CDR3 DNA that was read is TGTGCCAGCAGCCAAACCTCTAGCGGGGGGGGGAATGAG.

In its sample, this clone was seen many times. The read ends 3 residues before the CDR3 terminus; that terminus is restored from the germline J gene. The genes are TRBV5-1 and TRBJ1-5; D gene uncertain. CDR1 SGHRS and CDR2 YFSETQ come from the germline V gene. The V end was cut by 0 bases, the J end by 5 bases, with 9 bases between. This CDR3 spans 14 amino acids. CDR3 DNA, as far as it was read: TGCGCCAGCAGCTTGGTCGCAGGCGATCAGCCC. Translating it yields CASSLVAGDQP. The entire CDR3 reads CASSLVAGDQPQHF.

Ten or more counts support this clone. The read stops 3 residues short of the end of the CDR3; the missing end is completed from the germline J gene. This chain uses TRBV6-2 or TRBV6-3 with TRBJ2-4; TRBD2 aligns across 10 bases. CDR1 is MNHEY and CDR2 is SVGEGT in the germline V gene. The CDR3 loop spans 15 amino acids. The V gene end was trimmed by 6 bases and the J gene end by 2 bases; junction bases not matched to a gene: 4. Incomplete CDR3 DNA: TGTGCCAGCAGATATAGCGGGAGGACCAAAAACATT. It encodes CASRYSGRTKNI. The whole CDR3 protein reads CASRYSGRTKNIQYF.

This clone was seen at least ten times. Coverage ceases 3 residues before the CDR3 finishes, and the germline J gene fills in the end. This rearrangement joins TRBV5-1 to TRBJ2-2; the D is unclear. This CDR3 region has 13 residues. Trimming left V 5 bases short and J 0 bases short, with 5 bases between. Germline V gene lookup returns CDR1 SGHRS and CDR2 YFSETQ. CDR3 sequence reads: CASRSTNTGELFF. The CDR3 bases that were read are TGCGCCAGCAGGAGCACGAACACCGGGGAG. The full variable domain, its missing parts supplied by reference TRBV5-1 and TRBJ2-2, is KAGVTQTPRYLIKTRGQQVTLSCSPISGHRSVSWYQQTPGQGLQFLFEYFSETQRNKGNFPGRFSGRQFSNSRSEMNVSTLELGDSALYLCASRSTNTGELFFGEGSRLTVL.